This TCR beta chain was captured in a study of blood T cell repertoires in COVID-19. On the study more broadly: Acute and convalescent COVID-19 specimens originated in the United States, Italy and Spain. T cells, B-cell-depleted T cells, or PBMCs provided the cDNA or gDNA that served as material.

CDR3 length: 12 residues. V lost 6 bases and J 5 bases, leaving 10 bases between the germline ends. The V gene's germline CDR1 is LNHDA and CDR2 SQIVND (reference sequence). Per the original methods: Amplification from reference gene primers served as the basis for estimated nucleated cell counts. Libraries were prepared by immunoSEQ multiplex PCR; TCRdb keeps only in-frame clonotypes and omits some of them. For V, J and clone size, that table is used; D and trimming come from the DNA. The table records fewer than 400,000 clones, about four fifths of them present only once. Sequencing was carried out using peripheral blood. V and J are TRBV19 and TRBJ1-1; D not certain. The sequence came from a man younger than 45 with active or convalescent COVID-19. The CDR3 DNA is TGTGCCAGTAGCTGGAGGTGGACTGAAGCTTTCTTT. Translation gives CASSWRWTEAFF. Together with reference TRBV19 and TRBJ1-1, the CDR3 gives the full variable domain: DGGITQSPKYLFRKEGQNVTLSCEQNLNHDAMYWYRQDPGQGLRLIYYSQIVNDFQKGDIAEGYSVSREKKESFPLTVTSAQKNPTAFYLCASSWRWTEAFFGQGTRLTVV.